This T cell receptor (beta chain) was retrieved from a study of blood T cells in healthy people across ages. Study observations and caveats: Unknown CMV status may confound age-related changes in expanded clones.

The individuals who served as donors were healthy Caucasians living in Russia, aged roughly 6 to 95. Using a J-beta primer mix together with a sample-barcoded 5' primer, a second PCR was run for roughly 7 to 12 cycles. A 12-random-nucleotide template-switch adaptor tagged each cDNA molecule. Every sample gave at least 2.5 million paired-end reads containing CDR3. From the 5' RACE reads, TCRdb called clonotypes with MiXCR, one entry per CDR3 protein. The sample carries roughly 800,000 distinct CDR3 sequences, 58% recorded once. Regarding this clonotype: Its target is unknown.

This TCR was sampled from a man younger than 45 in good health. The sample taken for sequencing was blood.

The CDR3 region is CASSGRGAGDVQYF. CDR3 nucleotide sequence: TGTGCCAGCAGTGGCAGGGGGGCCGGAGATGTGCAGTATTTT. The rearrangement links TRBV12-3 or TRBV12-4 to TRBJ2-3; a weak D match, TRBD1 (7 bases). The V end was cut by 5 bases, the J end by 11 bases, with 20 bases between. There are 14 residues in the CDR3.